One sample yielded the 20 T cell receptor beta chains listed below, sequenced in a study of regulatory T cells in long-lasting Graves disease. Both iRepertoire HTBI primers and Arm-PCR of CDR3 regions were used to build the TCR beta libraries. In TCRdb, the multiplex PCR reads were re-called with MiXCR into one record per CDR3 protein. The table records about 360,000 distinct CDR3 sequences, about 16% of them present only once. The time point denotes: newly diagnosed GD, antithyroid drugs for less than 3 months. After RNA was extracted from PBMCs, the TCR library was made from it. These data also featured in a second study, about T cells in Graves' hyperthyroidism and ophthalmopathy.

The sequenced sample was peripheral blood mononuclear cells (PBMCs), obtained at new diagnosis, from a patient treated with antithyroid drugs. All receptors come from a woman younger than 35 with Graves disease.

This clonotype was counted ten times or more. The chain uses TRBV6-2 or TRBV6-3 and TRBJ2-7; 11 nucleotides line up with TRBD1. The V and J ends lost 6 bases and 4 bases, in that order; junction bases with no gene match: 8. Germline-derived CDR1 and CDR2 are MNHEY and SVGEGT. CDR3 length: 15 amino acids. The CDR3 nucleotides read TGTGCCAGCAGCCGGGACAGGGGGTTATTGTACGAGCAGTACTTC. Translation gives CASSRDRGLLYEQYF.

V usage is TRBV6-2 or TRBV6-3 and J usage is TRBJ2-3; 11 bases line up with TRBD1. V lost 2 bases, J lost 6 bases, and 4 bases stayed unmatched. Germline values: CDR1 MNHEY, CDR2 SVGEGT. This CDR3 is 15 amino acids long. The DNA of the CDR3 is TGTGCCAGCAGTTACGGGACAGGGGGGAGTGATACGCAGTATTTT. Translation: CASSYGTGGSDTQYF.

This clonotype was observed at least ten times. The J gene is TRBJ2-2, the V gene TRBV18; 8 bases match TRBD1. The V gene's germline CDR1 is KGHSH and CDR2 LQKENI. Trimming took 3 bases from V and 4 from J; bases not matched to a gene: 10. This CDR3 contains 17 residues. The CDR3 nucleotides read TGTGCCAGCTCACCCTATATCGGACAGGGAGGCACCGGGGAGCTGTTTTTT. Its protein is CASSPYIGQGGTGELFF.

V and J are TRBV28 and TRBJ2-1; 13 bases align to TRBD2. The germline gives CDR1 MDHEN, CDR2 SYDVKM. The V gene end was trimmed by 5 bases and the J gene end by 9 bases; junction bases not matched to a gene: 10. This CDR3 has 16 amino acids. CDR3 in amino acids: CASSPGTSGMGSEQFF. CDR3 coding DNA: TGTGCCAGCAGTCCTGGGACTAGCGGGATGGGGAGTGAGCAGTTCTTC.

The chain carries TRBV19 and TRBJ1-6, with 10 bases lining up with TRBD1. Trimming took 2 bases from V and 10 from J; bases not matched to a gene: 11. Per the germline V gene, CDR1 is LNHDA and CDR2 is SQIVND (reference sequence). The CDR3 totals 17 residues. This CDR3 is CASSISEWGQGYSPLHF. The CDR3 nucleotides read TGTGCCAGTAGTATAAGCGAGTGGGGACAGGGGTACTCACCCCTCCACTTT.

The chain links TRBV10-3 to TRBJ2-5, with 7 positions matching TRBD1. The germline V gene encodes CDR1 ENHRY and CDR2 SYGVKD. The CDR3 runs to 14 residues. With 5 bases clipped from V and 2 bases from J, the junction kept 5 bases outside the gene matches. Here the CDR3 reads CAISYDRVQETQYF. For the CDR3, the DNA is TGTGCCATCAGTTATGACAGGGTTCAAGAGACCCAGTACTTC.

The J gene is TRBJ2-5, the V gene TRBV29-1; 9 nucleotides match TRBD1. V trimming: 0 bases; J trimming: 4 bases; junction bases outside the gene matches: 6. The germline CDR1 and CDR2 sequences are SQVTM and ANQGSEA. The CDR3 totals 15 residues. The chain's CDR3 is CSVEEGTGRSETQYF. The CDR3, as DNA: TGCAGCGTTGAAGAGGGGACAGGGAGATCAGAGACCCAGTACTTC. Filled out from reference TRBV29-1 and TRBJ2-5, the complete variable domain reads SAVISQKPSRDICQRGTSLTIQCQVDSQVTMMFWYRQQPGQSLTLIATANQGSEATYESGFVIDKFPISRPNLTFSTLTVSNMSPEDSSIYLCSVEEGTGRSETQYFGPGTRLLVL.

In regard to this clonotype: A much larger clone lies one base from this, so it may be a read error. CDR3 in amino acids: CASSYLAEVESNEQYF. CDR3 in DNA: TGTGCCAGCAGTTACCTAGCGGAGGTTGAGAGCAATGAGCAGTACTTC. The chain carries TRBV6-5 and TRBJ2-5; 7 positions match TRBD2. The J segment lost 11 bases and the V segment lost 2 bases, leaving 17 bases of the junction unmatched. CDR3 size: 16 residues. Germline V lookup: CDR1 MNHEY, CDR2 SVGAGI.

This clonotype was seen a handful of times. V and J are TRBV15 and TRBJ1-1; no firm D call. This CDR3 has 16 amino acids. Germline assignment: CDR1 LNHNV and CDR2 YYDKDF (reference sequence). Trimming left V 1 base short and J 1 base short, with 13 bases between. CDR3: CATSRAVGRGNTEAFF. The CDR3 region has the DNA TGTGCCACCAGCAGAGCAGTCGGGCGTGGGAACACTGAAGCTTTCTTT.

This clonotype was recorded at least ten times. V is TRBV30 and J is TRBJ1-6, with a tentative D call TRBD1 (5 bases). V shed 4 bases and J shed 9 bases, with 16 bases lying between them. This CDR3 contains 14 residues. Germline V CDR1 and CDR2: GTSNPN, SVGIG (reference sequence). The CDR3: CAWNGGGSSSPLHF. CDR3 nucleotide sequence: TGTGCCTGGAATGGGGGAGGTAGCAGTTCACCCCTCCACTTT.

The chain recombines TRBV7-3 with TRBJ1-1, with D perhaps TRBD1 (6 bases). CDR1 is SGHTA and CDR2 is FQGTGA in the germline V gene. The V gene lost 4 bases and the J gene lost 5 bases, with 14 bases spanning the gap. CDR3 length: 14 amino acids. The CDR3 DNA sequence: TGTGCCAGCAGCTCGTCCGCAGGGGAGACTGAAGCTTTCTTT. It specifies CASSSSAGETEAFF. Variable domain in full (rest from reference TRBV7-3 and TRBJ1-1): GAGVSQTPSNKVTEKGKYVELRCDPISGHTALYWYRQSLGQGPEFLIYFQGTGAADDSGLPNDRFFAVRPEGSVSTLKIQRTERGDSAVYLCASSSSAGETEAFFGQGTRLTVV.

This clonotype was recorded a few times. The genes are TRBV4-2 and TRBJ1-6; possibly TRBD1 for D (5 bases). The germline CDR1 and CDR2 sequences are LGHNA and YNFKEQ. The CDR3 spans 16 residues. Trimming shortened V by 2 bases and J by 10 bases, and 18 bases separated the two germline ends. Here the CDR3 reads CASSQTGWGKASPLHF. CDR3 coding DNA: TGTGCCAGCAGCCAAACGGGGTGGGGGAAGGCCTCACCCCTCCACTTT.

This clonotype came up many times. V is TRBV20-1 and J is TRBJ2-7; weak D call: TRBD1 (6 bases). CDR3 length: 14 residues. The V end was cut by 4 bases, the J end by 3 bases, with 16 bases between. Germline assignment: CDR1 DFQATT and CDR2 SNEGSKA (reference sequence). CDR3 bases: TGCAGTGCTACACCAATTACAGGGTACTACGAGCAGTACTTC. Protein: CSATPITGYYEQYF.

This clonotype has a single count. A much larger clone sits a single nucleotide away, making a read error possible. The CDR3 nucleotides read TGTGCCAGCAGTTCATACACAGGAACAGATACGCAGTATTTT. Amino acids: CASSSYTGTDTQYF. This chain links TRBV27 with TRBJ2-3; D is perhaps TRBD1 (5 bases). This CDR3 has 14 amino acids. Trimming pared 4 bases from V and 3 bases from J, leaving 11 bases between. Germline lookup yields CDR1 MNHEY and CDR2 SMNVEV (reference sequence).

The CDR3 spells CAISDPTMNTEAFF. Here the CDR3 DNA reads TGTGCCATCAGTGACCCTACAATGAACACTGAAGCTTTCTTT. The chain recombines TRBV10-3 with TRBJ1-1; D is uncertain. This CDR3 is built from 14 residues. In germline, CDR1 is ENHRY, CDR2 SYGVKD. V was cut by 3 bases and J by 0 bases, with 8 bases left in between.

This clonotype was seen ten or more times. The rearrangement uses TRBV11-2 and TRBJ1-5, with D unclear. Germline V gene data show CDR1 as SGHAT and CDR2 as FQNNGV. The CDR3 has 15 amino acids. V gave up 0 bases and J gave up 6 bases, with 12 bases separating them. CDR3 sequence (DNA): TGTGCCAGCAGCTTAGATTGGGGTGGTACTCAGCCCCAGCATTTT. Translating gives CASSLDWGGTQPQHF.

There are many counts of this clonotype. The CDR3 loop reads CASSSSGTSGDTQYF. CDR3 coding DNA: TGTGCCAGCAGCTCCTCCGGGACTAGCGGAGATACGCAGTATTTT. The chain combines TRBV5-6 with TRBJ2-3; 11 bases are a match to TRBD2. CDR3 size: 15 residues. J lost 5 bases, V lost 3 bases, and 5 bases had no gene match. The germline V gene has CDR1 SGHDT and CDR2 YYEEEE.

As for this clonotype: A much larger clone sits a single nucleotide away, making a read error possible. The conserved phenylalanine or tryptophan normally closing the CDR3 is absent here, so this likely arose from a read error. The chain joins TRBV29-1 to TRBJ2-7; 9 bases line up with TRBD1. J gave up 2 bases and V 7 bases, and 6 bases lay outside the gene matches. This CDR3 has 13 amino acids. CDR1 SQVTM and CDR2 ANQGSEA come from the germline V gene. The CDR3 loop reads CSATGTGTYEQYS. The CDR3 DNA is TGCAGCGCAACCGGGACAGGGACCTACGAGCAGTACTCC.

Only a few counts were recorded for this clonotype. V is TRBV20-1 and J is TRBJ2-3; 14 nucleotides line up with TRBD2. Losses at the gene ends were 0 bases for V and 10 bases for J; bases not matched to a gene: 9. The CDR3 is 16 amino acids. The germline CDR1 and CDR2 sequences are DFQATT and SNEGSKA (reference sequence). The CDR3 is CSARDATSGRAESQYF. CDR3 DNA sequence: TGCAGTGCTAGAGATGCGACTAGCGGGAGGGCCGAATCGCAGTATTTT.

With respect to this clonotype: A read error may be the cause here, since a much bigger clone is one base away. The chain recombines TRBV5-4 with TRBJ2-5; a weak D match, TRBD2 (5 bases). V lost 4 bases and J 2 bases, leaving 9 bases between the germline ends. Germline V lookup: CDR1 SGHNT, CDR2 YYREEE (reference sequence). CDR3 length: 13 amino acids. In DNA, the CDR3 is TGTGCCAGCAGCCCGGACTGGCAAGAGACCCAGTACTTC. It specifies CASSPDWQETQYF.